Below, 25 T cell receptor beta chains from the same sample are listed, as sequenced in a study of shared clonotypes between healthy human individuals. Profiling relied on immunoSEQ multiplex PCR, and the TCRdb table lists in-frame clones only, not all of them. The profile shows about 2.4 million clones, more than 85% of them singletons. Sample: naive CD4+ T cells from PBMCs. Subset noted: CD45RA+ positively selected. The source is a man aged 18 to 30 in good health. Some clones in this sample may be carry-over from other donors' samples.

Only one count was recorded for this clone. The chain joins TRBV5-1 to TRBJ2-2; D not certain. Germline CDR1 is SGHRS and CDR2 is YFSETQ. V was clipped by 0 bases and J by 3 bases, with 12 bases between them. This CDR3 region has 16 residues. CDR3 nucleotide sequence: TGCGCCAGCAGCTTGGCCCTGGTCTTGGACACCGGGGAGCTGTTTTTT. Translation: CASSLALVLDTGELFF.

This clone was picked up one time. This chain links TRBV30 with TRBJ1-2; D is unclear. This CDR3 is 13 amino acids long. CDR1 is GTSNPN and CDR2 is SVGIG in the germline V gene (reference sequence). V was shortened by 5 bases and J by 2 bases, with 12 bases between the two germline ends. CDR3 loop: CAWRRGSNYGYTF. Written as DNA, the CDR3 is TGTGCCTGGCGCCGAGGATCGAACTATGGCTACACCTTC.

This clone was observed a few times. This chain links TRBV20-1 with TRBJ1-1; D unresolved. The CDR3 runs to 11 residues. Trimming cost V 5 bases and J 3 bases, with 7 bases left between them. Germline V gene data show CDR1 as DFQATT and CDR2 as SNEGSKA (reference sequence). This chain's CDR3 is CSAWWDTEAFF. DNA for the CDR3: TGCAGTGCTTGGTGGGACACTGAAGCTTTCTTT.

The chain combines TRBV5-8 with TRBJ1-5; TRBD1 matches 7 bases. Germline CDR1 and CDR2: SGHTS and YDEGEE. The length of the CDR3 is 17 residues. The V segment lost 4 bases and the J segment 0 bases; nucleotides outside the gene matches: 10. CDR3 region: CASSHELTGSSNQPQHF. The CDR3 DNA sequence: TGTGCCAGCAGCCACGAACTGACAGGGAGTAGCAATCAGCCCCAGCATTTT.

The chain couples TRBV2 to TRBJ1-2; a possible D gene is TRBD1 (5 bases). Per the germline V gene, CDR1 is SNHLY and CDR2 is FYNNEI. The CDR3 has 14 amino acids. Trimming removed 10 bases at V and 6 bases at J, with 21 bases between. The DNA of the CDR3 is TGTGCCATCCTCTCTCCCTCGGCAGGGAATGGCTACACCTTC. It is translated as CAILSPSAGNGYTF.

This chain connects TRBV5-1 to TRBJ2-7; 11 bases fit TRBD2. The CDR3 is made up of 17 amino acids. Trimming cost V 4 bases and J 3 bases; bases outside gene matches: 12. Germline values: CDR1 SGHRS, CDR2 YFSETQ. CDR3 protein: CASSRQPGTSGNYEQYF. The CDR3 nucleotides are TGCGCCAGCAGCCGACAGCCCGGGACTAGCGGTAACTACGAGCAGTACTTC. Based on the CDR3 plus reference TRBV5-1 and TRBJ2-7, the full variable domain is KAGVTQTPRYLIKTRGQQVTLSCSPISGHRSVSWYQQTPGQGLQFLFEYFSETQRNKGNFPGRFSGRQFSNSRSEMNVSTLELGDSALYLCASSRQPGTSGNYEQYFGPGTRLTVT.

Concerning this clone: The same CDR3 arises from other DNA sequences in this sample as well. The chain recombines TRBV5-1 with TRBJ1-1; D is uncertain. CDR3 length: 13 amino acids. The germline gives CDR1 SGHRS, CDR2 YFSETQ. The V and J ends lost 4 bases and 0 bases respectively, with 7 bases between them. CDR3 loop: CASSAGMNTEAFF. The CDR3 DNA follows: TGCGCCAGCAGCGCCGGTATGAACACTGAAGCTTTCTTT.

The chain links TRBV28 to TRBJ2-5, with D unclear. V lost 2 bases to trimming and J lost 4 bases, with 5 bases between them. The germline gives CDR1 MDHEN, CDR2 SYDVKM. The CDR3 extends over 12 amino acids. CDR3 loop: CASSLIGETQYF. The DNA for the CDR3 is TGTGCCAGCAGTTTAATAGGAGAGACCCAGTACTTC.

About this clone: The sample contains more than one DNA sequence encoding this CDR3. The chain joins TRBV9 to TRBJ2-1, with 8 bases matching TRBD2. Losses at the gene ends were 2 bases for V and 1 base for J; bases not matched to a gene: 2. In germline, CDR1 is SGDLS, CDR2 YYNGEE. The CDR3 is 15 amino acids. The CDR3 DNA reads TGTGCCAGCAGCGTTAGCGGGACTTCCTACAATGAGCAGTTCTTC. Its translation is CASSVSGTSYNEQFF.

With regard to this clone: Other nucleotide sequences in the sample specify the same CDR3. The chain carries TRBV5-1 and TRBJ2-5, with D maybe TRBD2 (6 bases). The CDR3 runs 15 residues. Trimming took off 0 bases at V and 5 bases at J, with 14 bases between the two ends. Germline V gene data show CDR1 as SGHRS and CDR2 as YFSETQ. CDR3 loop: CASSLAASGGETQYF. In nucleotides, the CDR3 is TGCGCCAGCAGCTTGGCGGCCAGTGGAGGGGAGACCCAGTACTTC.

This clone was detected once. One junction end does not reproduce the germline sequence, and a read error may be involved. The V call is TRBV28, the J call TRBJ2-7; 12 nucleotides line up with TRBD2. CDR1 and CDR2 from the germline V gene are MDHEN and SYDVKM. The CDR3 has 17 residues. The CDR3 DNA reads TGTGCCAGCAGTCTTCCGGGACTAGCGGGTACCTCCTACGAGCAGTGCTTC. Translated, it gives CASSLPGLAGTSYEQCF. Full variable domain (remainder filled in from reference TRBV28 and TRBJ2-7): DVKVTQSSRYLVKRTGEKVFLECVQDMDHENMFWYRQDPGLGLRLIYFSYDVKMKEKGDIPEGYSVSREKKERFSLILESASTNQTSMYLCASSLPGLAGTSYEQCFGPGTRLTVT.

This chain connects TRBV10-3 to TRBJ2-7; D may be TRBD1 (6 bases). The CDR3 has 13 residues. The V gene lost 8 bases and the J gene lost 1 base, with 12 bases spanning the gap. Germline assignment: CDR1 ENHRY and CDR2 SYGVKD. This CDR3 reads CAIRPQGSYEQYF. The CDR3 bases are TGTGCCATCCGACCACAGGGATCCTACGAGCAGTACTTC.

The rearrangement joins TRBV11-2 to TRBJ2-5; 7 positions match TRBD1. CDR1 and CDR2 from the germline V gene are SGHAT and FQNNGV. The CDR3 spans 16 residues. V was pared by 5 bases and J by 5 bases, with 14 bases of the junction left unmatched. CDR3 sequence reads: CASSVTGTVMGETQYF. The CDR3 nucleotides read TGTGCCAGCAGCGTCACCGGGACAGTGATGGGGGAGACCCAGTACTTC.

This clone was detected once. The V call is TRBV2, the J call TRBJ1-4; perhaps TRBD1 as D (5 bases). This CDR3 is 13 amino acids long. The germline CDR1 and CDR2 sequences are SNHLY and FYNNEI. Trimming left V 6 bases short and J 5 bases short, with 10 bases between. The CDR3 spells CASSGTENEKLFF. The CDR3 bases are TGTGCCAGCAGCGGGACCGAAAATGAAAAACTGTTTTTT. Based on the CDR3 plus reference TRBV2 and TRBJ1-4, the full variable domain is EPEVTQTPSHQVTQMGQEVILRCVPISNHLYFYWYRQILGQKVEFLVSFYNNEISEKSEIFDDQFSVERPDGSNFTLKIRSTKLEDSAMYFCASSGTENEKLFFGSGTQLSVL.

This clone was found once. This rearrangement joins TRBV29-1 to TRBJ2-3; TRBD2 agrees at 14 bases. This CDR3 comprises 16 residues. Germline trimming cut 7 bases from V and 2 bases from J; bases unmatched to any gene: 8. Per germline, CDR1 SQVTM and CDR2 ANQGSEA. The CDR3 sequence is CSARGTSGRDTDTQYF. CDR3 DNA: TGCAGCGCCCGAGGGACTAGCGGGAGAGACACAGATACGCAGTATTTT.

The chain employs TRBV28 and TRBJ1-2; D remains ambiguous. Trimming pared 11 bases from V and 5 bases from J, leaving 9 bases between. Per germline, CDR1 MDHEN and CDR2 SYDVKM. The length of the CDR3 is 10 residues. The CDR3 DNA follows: TGTGCCGCCGAGGGATATGGCTACACCTTC. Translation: CAAEGYGYTF.

The CDR3 nucleotides read TGTGCCAGCTCACCGAAAAGCCAGAACACTGAAGCTTTCTTT. This translates into CASSPKSQNTEAFF. The V and J genes are TRBV18 and TRBJ1-1, with D hard to call. Germline V lookup: CDR1 KGHSH, CDR2 LQKENI. This CDR3 contains 14 residues. V shed 3 bases and J shed 1 base, with 9 bases lying between them. Using reference TRBV18 and TRBJ1-1 for the parts outside the CDR3, the full variable domain is NAGVMQNPRHLVRRRGQEARLRCSPMKGHSHVYWYRQLPEEGLKFMVYLQKENIIDESGMPKERFSAEFPKEGPSILRIQQVVRGDSAAYFCASSPKSQNTEAFFGQGTRLTVV.

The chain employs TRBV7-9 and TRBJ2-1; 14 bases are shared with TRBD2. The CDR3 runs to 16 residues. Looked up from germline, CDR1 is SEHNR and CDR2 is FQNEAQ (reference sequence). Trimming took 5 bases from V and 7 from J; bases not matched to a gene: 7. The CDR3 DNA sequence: TGTGCCAGCAGCCGACTAGCGGGAGGGAGGGGGAATGAGCAGTTCTTC. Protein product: CASSRLAGGRGNEQFF.

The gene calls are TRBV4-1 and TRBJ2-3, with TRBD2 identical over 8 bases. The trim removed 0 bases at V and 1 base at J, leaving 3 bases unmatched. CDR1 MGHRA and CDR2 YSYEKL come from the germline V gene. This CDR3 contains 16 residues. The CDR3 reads CASSQETSARTDTQYF. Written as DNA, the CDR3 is TGCGCCAGCAGCCAAGAGACTAGCGCGCGCACAGATACGCAGTATTTT.

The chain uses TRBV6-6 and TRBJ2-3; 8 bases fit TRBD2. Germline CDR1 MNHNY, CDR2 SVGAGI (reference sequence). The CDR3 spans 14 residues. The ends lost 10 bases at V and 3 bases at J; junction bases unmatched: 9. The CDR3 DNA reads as TGTGCCACACACGAGAGCGGGAGTACAGATACGCAGTATTTT. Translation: CATHESGSTDTQYF.

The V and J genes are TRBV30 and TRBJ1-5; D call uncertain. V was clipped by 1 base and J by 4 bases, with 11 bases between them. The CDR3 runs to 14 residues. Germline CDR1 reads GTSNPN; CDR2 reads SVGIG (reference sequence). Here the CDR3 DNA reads TGTGCCTGGAGTGAATTACGGGAGAATCAGCCCCAGCATTTT. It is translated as CAWSELRENQPQHF.

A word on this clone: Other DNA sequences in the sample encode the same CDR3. CDR3 coding DNA: TGTGCCATCAGTGGAGGGACTAGCGGCTACAATGAGCAGTTCTTC. Residues: CAISGGTSGYNEQFF. The V gene is TRBV10-3, the J gene TRBJ2-1; 11 bases align to TRBD2. Per the germline V gene, CDR1 is ENHRY and CDR2 is SYGVKD. V dropped 4 bases and J dropped 3; count of bases not matched to a gene: 2. This CDR3 spans 15 amino acids.

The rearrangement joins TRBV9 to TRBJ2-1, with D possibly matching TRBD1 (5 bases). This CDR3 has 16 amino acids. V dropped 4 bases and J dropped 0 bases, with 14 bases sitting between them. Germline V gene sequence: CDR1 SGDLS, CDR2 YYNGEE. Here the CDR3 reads CASSTGPLSSYNEQFF. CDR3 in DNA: TGTGCCAGCAGCACAGGACCCTTGAGCTCCTACAATGAGCAGTTCTTC.

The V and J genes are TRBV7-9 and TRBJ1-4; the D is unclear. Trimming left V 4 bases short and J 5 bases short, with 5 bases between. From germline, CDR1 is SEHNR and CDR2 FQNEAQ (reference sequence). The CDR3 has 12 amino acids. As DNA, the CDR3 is TGTGCCAGCAGCTCGTCCAATGAAAAACTGTTTTTT. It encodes CASSSSNEKLFF.

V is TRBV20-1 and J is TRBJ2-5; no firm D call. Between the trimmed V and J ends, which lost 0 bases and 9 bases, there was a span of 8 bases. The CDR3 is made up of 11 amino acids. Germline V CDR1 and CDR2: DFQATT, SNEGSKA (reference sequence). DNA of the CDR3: TGCAGTGCTAGAGACCTACCTGCCCAGTACTTC. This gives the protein CSARDLPAQYF.